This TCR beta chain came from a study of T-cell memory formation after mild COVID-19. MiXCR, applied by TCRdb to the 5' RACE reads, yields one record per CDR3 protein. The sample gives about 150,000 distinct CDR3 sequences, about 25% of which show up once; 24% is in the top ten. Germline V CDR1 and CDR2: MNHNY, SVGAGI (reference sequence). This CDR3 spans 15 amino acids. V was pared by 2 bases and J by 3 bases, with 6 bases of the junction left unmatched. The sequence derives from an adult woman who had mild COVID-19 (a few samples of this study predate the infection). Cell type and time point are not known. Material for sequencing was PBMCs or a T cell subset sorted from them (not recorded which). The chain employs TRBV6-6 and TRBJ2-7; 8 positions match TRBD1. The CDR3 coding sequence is TGTGCCAGCAGTTACCTCGACAGGGGCGACTACGAGCAGTACTTC. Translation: CASSYLDRGDYEQYF.